This T cell receptor (beta chain) was found in a study of monozygotic twins with inflammatory bowel disease. General study findings and limits: Support was lacking for any single strong IBD-associated signal or clonotype. Fewer clonotypes were shared with others by IBD patients than by healthy twins, especially with disease activity.

TCRdb re-called the 5' RACE reads; one entry per CDR3 protein, DNA not given. In all, the sample yields 200,000 to 250,000 distinct CDR3 sequences. Turning to this clonotype: The antigen is undetermined.

CDR3 size: 12 residues. This chain joins TRBV12-3 or TRBV12-4 and TRBJ1-2; TCRdb names TRBD1, which stays unverified in the absence of DNA. Source material: blood. This receptor was obtained from a human donor with ulcerative colitis or Crohn's disease, or a healthy co-twin of an affected twin (not recorded which). The CDR3 loop reads CASSLGGQGFTF.